These 26 T cell receptor beta chains share one sample of origin, sequenced in a study of CD8+CD57+ T cells in acquired aplastic anemia. Sequencing was done on patients that had shown CD8+CD57+ cell expansion by flow cytometry. Researchers used genomic DNA as the template to profile TCR beta VDJ and CDR3. TCRdb called the reads again in MiXCR, with one record for every CDR3 protein. The sample shows hundreds of thousands of distinct CDR3 sequences, 25% to 40% of them seen only once. The sequenced sample consisted of sorted CD4+, CD8+, or CD8+CD57+ T cells (not recorded which) from PBMCs. The source is a human donor with aplastic anemia.

This sequence joins TRBV13 and TRBJ2-7; weak D call: TRBD2 (6 bases). The CDR3 length is 15 residues. Germline CDR1 PRHDT, CDR2 FYEKMQ (reference sequence). The V end lost 5 bases, the J end lost 6 bases, and 20 bases lay between the germline ends. CDR3: CASSLWRGKPCEQYF. Written as DNA, the CDR3 is TGTGCCAGCAGCCTATGGCGCGGGAAGCCCTGCGAGCAGTACTTC. The whole variable domain, filled in from reference TRBV13 and TRBJ2-7, reads AAGVIQSPRHLIKEKRETATLKCYPIPRHDTVYWYQQGPGQDPQFLISFYEKMQSDKGSIPDRFSAQQFSDYHSELNMSSLELGDSALYFCASSLWRGKPCEQYFGPGTRLTVT.

The V gene is TRBV6-1, the J gene TRBJ1-1, with 8 bases aligning to TRBD1. J was trimmed by 4 bases and V by 8 bases; bases with no gene match: 6. Per the germline V gene, CDR1 is MNHNS and CDR2 is SASEGT. The CDR3 has 13 amino acids. For the CDR3, the DNA is TGTGCCAGCGCTGAGACAGGGGTCACTGAAGCTTTCTTT. It specifies CASAETGVTEAFF.

This clonotype was recorded only once. The CDR3 coding sequence is TGTGCCAGCAGTGGGTACTTGACAGGGGGGAGGAACGAGCAGTACTTC. This sequence encodes CASSGYLTGGRNEQYF. V usage is TRBV6-1 and J usage is TRBJ2-7, with 9 bases fitting TRBD1. The germline CDR1 and CDR2 sequences are MNHNS and SASEGT. The CDR3 is made up of 16 amino acids. Trimming removed 4 bases from V and 5 bases from J; junction bases left unmatched: 12.

This clonotype was detected only a few times. This chain links TRBV6-1 with TRBJ2-3; 9 nucleotides match TRBD2. Germline V lookup: CDR1 MNHNS, CDR2 SASEGT. The CDR3 extends over 14 amino acids. J gave up 2 bases and V 7 bases, and 4 bases lay outside the gene matches. CDR3 amino acids: CASTPSGVTDTQYF. The CDR3 DNA sequence: TGTGCCAGCACCCCTAGCGGGGTCACAGATACGCAGTATTTT.

This clonotype has just a few counts. The V call is TRBV6-5, the J call TRBJ1-5, with no clear D. The germline gives CDR1 MNHEY, CDR2 SVGAGI. The CDR3 totals 15 residues. The V end was cut by 2 bases, the J end by 2 bases, with 10 bases between. The CDR3 loop reads CASSYRAVGNQPQHF. The CDR3 DNA reads TGTGCCAGCAGTTACCGGGCGGTTGGCAATCAGCCCCAGCATTTT.

The V and J genes are TRBV20-1 and TRBJ1-2, with 8 positions matching TRBD1. Trimming at V came to 4 bases and at J to 6 bases, leaving 10 bases not matched to a gene. Germline assignment: CDR1 DFQATT and CDR2 SNEGSKA (reference sequence). This CDR3 spans 14 amino acids. CDR3 amino acids: CSATFSGGIDGYTF. The CDR3 DNA follows: TGCAGTGCTACATTTTCAGGGGGCATCGATGGCTACACCTTC.

This chain connects TRBV5-1 to TRBJ1-3, with 8 bases aligning to TRBD1. CDR1 is SGHRS and CDR2 is YFSETQ in the germline V gene. CDR3 length: 17 residues. Germline trimming cut 4 bases from V and 0 bases from J; bases unmatched to any gene: 9. The CDR3 is CASSPGQAPYSGNTIYF. The CDR3 bases are TGCGCCAGCAGCCCGGGACAGGCTCCTTACTCTGGAAACACCATATATTTT. The full variable domain, in which reference TRBV5-1 and TRBJ1-3 provide the parts outside the CDR3, is KAGVTQTPRYLIKTRGQQVTLSCSPISGHRSVSWYQQTPGQGLQFLFEYFSETQRNKGNFPGRFSGRQFSNSRSEMNVSTLELGDSALYLCASSPGQAPYSGNTIYFGEGSWLTVV.

This clonotype came up a few times. The germline gene is not matched at one end of the junction; a read error may be the cause. V usage is TRBV10-3 and J usage is TRBJ2-5; D may be TRBD1 or TRBD2 (6 bases each). The length of the CDR3 is 15 residues. Germline V gene data show CDR1 as ENHRY and CDR2 as SYGVKD. The CDR3 reads CATSDSGEGGETQYF. DNA for the CDR3: TGTGCCACCAGTGATTCAGGGGAAGGGGGGGAGACCCAGTACTTC.

The gene calls are TRBV11-2 and TRBJ2-3; 14 nucleotides agree with TRBD2. The V gene end was trimmed by 8 bases and the J gene end by 5 bases; junction bases not matched to a gene: 12. Per germline, CDR1 SGHAT and CDR2 FQNNGV. The CDR3 runs to 17 residues. The CDR3 is CASSPVGTSGGGDTQYF. CDR3 nucleotides: TGTGCCAGCTCACCGGTCGGGACTAGCGGGGGTGGAGATACGCAGTATTTT.

This clonotype was seen just once. The V gene is TRBV5-1, the J gene TRBJ2-7, with TRBD2 identical over 7 bases. J was trimmed by 2 bases and V by 6 bases; bases with no gene match: 11. Germline V CDR1 and CDR2: SGHRS, YFSETQ. The CDR3 extends over 15 amino acids. For the CDR3, the DNA is TGCGCCAGCAAGCTTGGGCTAGCGGACCCCTACGAGCAGTACTTC. Protein sequence: CASKLGLADPYEQYF.

For this clonotype: No conserved phenylalanine or tryptophan ends this CDR3, so it is likely a read error. The chain has TRBV10-3 and TRBJ1-2, with unresolved D. This CDR3 comprises 14 residues. CDR1 and CDR2 (germline): ENHRY, SYGVKD. V was trimmed by 3 bases and J by 6 bases, leaving 14 bases between them. The CDR3 DNA follows: TGTGCCATCAGTGATCCGGGATCCTTTGATGGCTACACCTCC. Its protein product is CAISDPGSFDGYTS.

The J gene is TRBJ1-1, the V gene TRBV11-3, with D possibly being TRBD1 (5 bases). Trimming cost V 5 bases and J 1 base, with 14 bases left between them. This CDR3 is built from 15 residues. Germline CDR1 reads SGHNT; CDR2 reads YENEEA. CDR3 amino acids: CASSPRTPGNTEAFF. The DNA of the CDR3 is TGTGCCAGCAGCCCGAGGACACCTGGGAACACTGAAGCTTTCTTT. The whole variable domain, remainder taken from reference TRBV11-3 and TRBJ1-1, is EAGVVQSPRYKIIEKKQPVAFWCNPISGHNTLYWYLQNLGQGPELLIRYENEEAVDDSQLPKDRFSAERLKGVDSTLKIQPAELGDSAVYLCASSPRTPGNTEAFFGQGTRLTVV.

This clonotype was counted ten times or more. The chain combines TRBV10-2 with TRBJ2-5; 9 bases fit TRBD1. CDR1 and CDR2 (germline): WSHSY, SAAADI. The CDR3 contains 14 residues. Unmatched junction bases numbered 5, after V lost 5 bases and J lost 4 bases. The CDR3 region has the DNA TGCGCCAGCAGTCCCACAGGGGGCGCAGAGACCCAGTACTTC. Protein product: CASSPTGGAETQYF.

V and J are TRBV3-1 and TRBJ2-3; D gene uncertain. The CDR3 is made up of 15 amino acids. Per germline, CDR1 LGHDT and CDR2 YNNKEL (reference sequence). The V end was cut by 0 bases, the J end by 5 bases, with 12 bases between. The CDR3 coding sequence is TGTGCCAGCAGCCAAGAGCCCATAGTCGGAGATACGCAGTATTTT. Its translation is CASSQEPIVGDTQYF.

This clonotype turned up a few times. This chain links TRBV11-2 with TRBJ2-1; D gene ambiguous. The CDR3 contains 16 residues. Germline CDR1 SGHAT, CDR2 FQNNGV. V gave up 1 base and J gave up 0 bases, with 10 bases separating them. CDR3 in amino acids: CASSLVGTSSYNEQFF. CDR3 nucleotides: TGTGCCAGCAGCTTAGTGGGCACGAGCTCCTACAATGAGCAGTTCTTC.

The rearrangement joins TRBV19 to TRBJ1-5, with D possibly being TRBD1 (6 bases). Looked up from germline, CDR1 is LNHDA and CDR2 is SQIVND (reference sequence). Trimming cost V 7 bases and J 0 bases, with 19 bases left between them. The CDR3 consists of 17 residues. The CDR3 DNA sequence: TGTGCCAGTACCCAGGGGCCACAGTCCTATAGCAATCAGCCCCAGCATTTT. Encoded protein: CASTQGPQSYSNQPQHF.

This clonotype was recorded at least ten times. The chain links TRBV15 to TRBJ1-2; weak D call: TRBD1 (6 bases). Between the trimmed V and J ends, which lost 3 bases and 13 bases, there was a span of 21 bases. Germline V gives CDR1 LNHNV, CDR2 YYDKDF (reference sequence). The CDR3 totals 14 residues. CDR3 sequence: CATSSLGGDTLVTF. CDR3 DNA sequence: TGTGCCACCAGCAGTTTGGGGGGGGACACTTTAGTCACCTTC.

This clonotype was counted many times. The rearrangement links TRBV19 to TRBJ1-6; no reliable D call. Germline values: CDR1 LNHDA, CDR2 SQIVND (reference sequence). With 11 bases removed from V and 7 bases from J, the gap between germline ends came to 21 bases. The CDR3 contains 15 residues. As DNA, the CDR3 is TGTGCCTCAAGGAATCTTGGGGTAGACAATTCACCCCTCCACTTT. This gives the protein CASRNLGVDNSPLHF.

This clonotype appeared many times. The chain is built from TRBV10-3 and TRBJ2-1; D is possibly TRBD2 (6 bases). The CDR3 sequence is 16 residues long. V was trimmed by 5 bases and J by 5 bases, leaving 19 bases between them. The germline gives CDR1 ENHRY, CDR2 SYGVKD. The CDR3 DNA reads TGTGCCATCAGTCTACGGGCGGGAAGTGGCGACAATGAGCAGTTCTTC. Amino acid sequence: CAISLRAGSGDNEQFF.

In this sample, this clonotype turned up many times. The V and J genes are TRBV19 and TRBJ1-6, with 7 bases fitting TRBD1. Germline assignment: CDR1 LNHDA and CDR2 SQIVND (reference sequence). This CDR3 is built from 15 residues. J was trimmed by 5 bases and V by 4 bases; bases with no gene match: 5. CDR3 coding DNA: TGTGCCAGTAGTAGGGGACAGTTAAATAATTCACCCCTCCACTTT. Translating gives CASSRGQLNNSPLHF.

The V call is TRBV6-5, the J call TRBJ1-4; D is ambiguous. The CDR3 runs to 14 residues. Between the trimmed V and J ends, which lost 4 bases and 5 bases, there was a span of 11 bases. Germline values: CDR1 MNHEY, CDR2 SVGAGI. This CDR3 reads CASSFHSLNEKLFF. The CDR3, as DNA: TGTGCCAGCAGTTTTCACAGCTTAAATGAAAAACTGTTTTTT.

This clonotype turned up a few times. The CDR3 sequence is CASSRQDNSYNSPLHF. The CDR3 bases are TGCGCCAGCAGCCGCCAAGATAACTCCTATAATTCACCCCTCCACTTT. The chain is built from TRBV4-3 and TRBJ1-6; no reliable D call. V was pared by 4 bases and J by 0 bases, with 10 bases between. The CDR3 spans 16 residues. Germline V CDR1 and CDR2: LGHNA, YSLEER.

This clonotype was seen a few times. The chain combines TRBV6-5 with TRBJ1-1; D gene ambiguous. V was trimmed by 0 bases and J by 1 base, leaving 6 bases between them. The CDR3 is 14 amino acids. The germline V gene has CDR1 MNHEY and CDR2 SVGAGI. CDR3 protein: CASSYSQPNTEAFF. The CDR3 DNA reads as TGTGCCAGCAGTTACTCGCAGCCGAACACTGAAGCTTTCTTT.

This clonotype was detected ten times or more. The chain uses TRBV29-1 and TRBJ2-1, with D possibly being TRBD1 or TRBD2 (6 bases each). Per the germline V gene, CDR1 is SQVTM and CDR2 is ANQGSEA. V was cut by 4 bases and J by 0 bases, with 13 bases left in between. CDR3 length: 15 residues. The CDR3, as DNA: TGCAGCGTTGGCGGGACACCGAGCTCCTACAATGAGCAGTTCTTC. Translating it yields CSVGGTPSSYNEQFF.

On this clonotype: A junction end diverges from the germline sequence, so it may reflect a read error. This chain joins TRBV10-3 and TRBJ2-5, with 7 nucleotides matching TRBD2. Germline lookup yields CDR1 ENHRY and CDR2 SYGVKD. This CDR3 region has 15 residues. CDR3 amino acids: CASSKRSGGQETQYF. The CDR3 DNA is TGTGCCAGCAGTAAGCGTTCGGGAGGTCAGGAGACCCAGTACTTC.

This clonotype has a handful of counts. The gene calls are TRBV6-1 and TRBJ1-5; a possible D gene is TRBD1 (6 bases). Trimming pared 4 bases from V and 12 bases from J, leaving 10 bases between. The V gene's germline CDR1 is MNHNS and CDR2 SASEGT. The CDR3 has 11 amino acids. Here the CDR3 DNA reads TGTGCCAGCAGTGCCCCAGGGGTCCAGCATTTT. Translation gives CASSAPGVQHF.